This TCR beta chain is from a study of Ad26.COV2.S vaccination and SARS-CoV-2 variants (dated by TCRdb to 2020 to 2023). A note on the overall study: Donors in the vaccine arm were drawn from COV1001, a phase I-IIa trial of Ad26.COV2.S in healthy adults that was multicentre, randomized, double-blind and placebo-controlled. Ad26.COV2.S was administered intramuscularly at 5 x 10^10 or 1 x 10^11 viral particles, either as a single shot or as two shots given 56 days apart. TCRbeta repertoire sequencing was used to assess the specificity and breadth of SARS-CoV-2-reactive T cell receptors after Ad26.COV2.S vaccination. A total of 32 samples were included in the TCR-sequenced set, comprising around 20 Ad26.COV2.S vaccine recipients, 5 placebo recipients and 8 SARS-CoV-2 convalescent individuals. Trial participants were randomized into five groups of five: low-dose or high-dose Ad26.COV2.S given once or twice, or placebo on both occasions. Blinding of investigators to trial group allocation was maintained during experiments and outcome assessment.

The trim is 5 bases for V and 2 bases for J, with a gap of 8 bases between the germline ends. The CDR3 runs 13 amino acids, cysteine and phenylalanine included. Only the CDR3 DNA stays, 39 bases, in frame from base 1. On the study overall, not on this receptor specifically: Vaccine and placebo recipients had similar non-spike TCR breadth, a finding consistent with the vaccine containing only spike. Compared with placebo recipients, Ad26.COV2.S recipients showed higher spike-specific TCR breadth (P = 0.0014). The authors noted that total T cell responses may have been underestimated by the TCR breadth and depth analyses. The study was not powered for comparison of responses between vaccine doses or regimens. After vaccination, spike-specific CD8+ and CD4+ T cell responses were reported to show substantial breadth.

TCRbeta CDR3 regions were sequenced with the immunoSEQ Assay. After extraction, genomic DNA underwent amplification by bias-controlled multiplex PCR, followed by high-throughput sequencing. The source study handled its data this way. To quantify the absolute abundance of every unique TCRbeta CDR3 region, sequences were collapsed and filtered. T cell fraction was estimated by normalizing TCRbeta template counts to usable DNA, with usable DNA measured through amplification of reference genes found in all nucleated cells. Repertoire TCRs were annotated as SARS-CoV-2-specific when V gene, CDR3 amino acid sequence and J gene were exactly matched to a known reactive TCR set. The reference SARS-CoV-2 TCR set was obtained from MIRA and was filtered for enrichment in COVID-19-positive ImmuneCODE repertoires, whereby public or cross-reactive TCRs were removed. Based on the MIRA antigens, annotated TCRs were further analysed at the level of specific ORF or position within ORF. Breadth was defined as the number of annotated unique rearrangements divided by the total number of unique productive rearrangements, and depth was defined as the summed frequency of the annotated unique rearrangements. Two-sided Wilcoxon rank-sum tests were used to compare TCR breadth between groups. In its TCRdb copy, this immuneACCESS table keeps in-frame sequences only and misses some clones. Where compared with another copy, unresolved V genes explain less than half of these, and the others have no known cause. The DNA was the basis for D and trimming; V, J and clone size are from that table. The sample data list approximately 410,000 clones, and 92% of these were observed just once. Of the sample, around 1.8% falls within the top ten clones.

Details on this clone: The target of this receptor is not known. Base-call qualities are not available, and no considerably larger clone is one nucleotide away.

Taken with the paper, the label for treatment or condition translates to: roughly 19 received Ad26.COV2.S at low or high dose, single or two shots; about five received placebo; per-sample allocation not given. For vaccine and placebo recipients, the sequenced repertoires came from samples collected on day 63 after the first injection. Between 29 July and 7 August 2020, Cohort 1b enrolled 20 to 30 adults aged 18-55 years at one site in Boston, USA. As a vaccine, Ad26.COV2.S was a replication-incompetent adenovirus type 26 vector that expressed a prefusion-stabilized SARS-CoV-2 spike protein derived from the original Wuhan strain.

This TCR derives from a person between 18 and 65 years old who received the Ad26.COV2.S COVID-19 vaccine or a placebo. The sample consisted of peripheral blood, taken in a trial of Ad26.COV2.S vaccine versus placebo. The sequence joins TRBV5-3 to TRBJ1-5; TRBD1 is possibly the D segment (5 matching bases). TRBV5-3 is an open reading frame, and its role is uncertain. The sequenced DNA: TGTGCCAGAAGGTGGGACTGCAATCAGCCCCAGCATTTT. It is translated as CARRWDCNQPQHF.